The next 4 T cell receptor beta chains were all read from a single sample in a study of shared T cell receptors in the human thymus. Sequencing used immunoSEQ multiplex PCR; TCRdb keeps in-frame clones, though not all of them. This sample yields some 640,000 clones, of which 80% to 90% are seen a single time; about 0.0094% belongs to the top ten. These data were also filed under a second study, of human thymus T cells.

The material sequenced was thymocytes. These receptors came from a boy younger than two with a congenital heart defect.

In nucleotides, the CDR3 is TGTGCCAGCAGCTTAGGGACAGGGAGCCCGATGATGAGCAATCAGCCCCAGCATTTT. It translates to CASSLGTGSPMMSNQPQHF. This chain uses TRBV7-2 with TRBJ1-5, with 8 bases lining up with TRBD1. V lost 1 base, J lost 1 base, and 12 bases stayed unmatched. The CDR3 sequence is 19 residues long. Germline CDR1 SGHTA, CDR2 FQGNSA.

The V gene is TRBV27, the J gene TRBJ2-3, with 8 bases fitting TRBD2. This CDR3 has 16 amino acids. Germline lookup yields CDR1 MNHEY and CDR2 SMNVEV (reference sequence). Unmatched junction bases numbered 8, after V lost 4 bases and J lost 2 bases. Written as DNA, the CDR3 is TGTGCCAGCAGTTCGGGGACTAGTCTCGTCACAGATACGCAGTATTTT. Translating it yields CASSSGTSLVTDTQYF.

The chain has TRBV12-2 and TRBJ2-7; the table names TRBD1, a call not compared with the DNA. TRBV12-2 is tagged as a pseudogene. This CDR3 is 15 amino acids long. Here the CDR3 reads CASRSQGLLPYEQYF. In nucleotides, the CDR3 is TGTGCAAGTCGCTCCCAGGGGTTACTTCCCTACGAGCAGTACTTC.

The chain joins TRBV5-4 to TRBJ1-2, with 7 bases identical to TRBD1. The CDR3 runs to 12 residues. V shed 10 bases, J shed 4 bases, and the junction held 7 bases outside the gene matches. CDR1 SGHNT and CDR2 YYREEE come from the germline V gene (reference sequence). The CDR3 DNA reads TGTGCCGGCAACAGGGGTGGCTATGGCTACACCTTC. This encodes CAGNRGGYGYTF.